These T cell receptor beta chains were read from a single sample in a study of patients and donors after allogeneic stem cell transplantation. Each CDR3 protein is one row after TCRdb ran MiXCR on the RT-PCR reads. The sample holds hundreds of thousands of distinct CDR3 sequences; under 20% are singletons and the top ten take over 6%. The sequenced material came from blood, either unsorted or a sorted T cell fraction (not recorded which). The receptor source for this set is a human donor who was either an allogeneic HSCT recipient or a stem cell or donor lymphocyte infusion donor (not recorded which). It is not recorded whose cells these are; they may come from a transplant donor. CDR3s include the opening cysteine and the closing phenylalanine or tryptophan. Fields, in order: J gene, V gene, D gene, clone size, CDR3 protein, CDR3 DNA. D genes are given only for firm matches. Only part of the rows carry a size: once, few, many, or a class if the clone is expanded.

j_call: TRBJ1-1; v_call: TRBV19; d_call: NA; clone_size: NA; cdr3_aa: CASLYGGAGMTEAFF; cdr3_nt: TGTGCCTCCCTATATGGGGGGGCCGGGATGACTGAAGCTTTCTTT
j_call: TRBJ2-3; v_call: TRBV13; d_call: TRBD2; clone_size: NA; cdr3_aa: CASSAKLAGASTDTQYF; cdr3_nt: TGTGCCAGCAGCGCGAAACTAGCGGGCGCTAGCACAGATACGCAGTATTTT
j_call: TRBJ1-5; v_call: TRBV25-1; d_call: NA; clone_size: few; cdr3_aa: CASSDTPSGGANQPQHF; cdr3_nt: TGTGCCAGCAGTGATACGCCATCAGGAGGGGCCAATCAGCCCCAGCATTTT
j_call: TRBJ2-4; v_call: TRBV7-2; d_call: NA; clone_size: few; cdr3_aa: CASSTREGVAKNIQYF; cdr3_nt: TGTGCCAGCAGCACCCGAGAGGGGGTAGCCAAAAACATTCAGTACTTC
j_call: TRBJ2-7; v_call: TRBV18; d_call: NA; clone_size: NA; cdr3_aa: CASSPPASEKYF; cdr3_nt: TGTGCCAGCTCACCACCTGCTAGCGAGAAGTACTTC
j_call: TRBJ2-1; v_call: TRBV20-1; d_call: NA; clone_size: few; cdr3_aa: CSAPDRFSYNEQFF; cdr3_nt: TGCAGTGCTCCGGACAGATTCTCCTACAATGAGCAGTTCTTC
j_call: TRBJ2-5; v_call: TRBV6-1; d_call: TRBD2; clone_size: few; cdr3_aa: CASSTGAGGQETQYF; cdr3_nt: TGTGCCAGCAGTACCGGGGCGGGGGGCCAAGAGACCCAGTACTTC
j_call: TRBJ2-1; v_call: TRBV9; d_call: TRBD1; clone_size: NA; cdr3_aa: CASSARTGDGEQFF; cdr3_nt: TGTGCCAGCAGCGCCAGGACAGGGGATGGTGAGCAGTTCTTC
j_call: TRBJ2-5; v_call: TRBV12-3/TRBV12-4; d_call: NA; clone_size: many; cdr3_aa: CASSLVGPEETQYF; cdr3_nt: TGTGCCAGCAGTTTAGTCGGGCCCGAAGAGACCCAGTACTTC
j_call: TRBJ2-5; v_call: TRBV7-9; d_call: NA; clone_size: NA; cdr3_aa: CASSPLLGTQETQYF; cdr3_nt: TGTGCCAGCAGCCCCTTATTGGGCACACAAGAGACCCAGTACTTC
j_call: TRBJ2-3; v_call: TRBV5-6; d_call: NA; clone_size: NA; cdr3_aa: CASSLTGPTSGTDTQYF; cdr3_nt: TGTGCCAGCAGCTTGACGGGACCTACCTCAGGCACAGATACGCAGTATTTT
j_call: TRBJ1-1; v_call: TRBV4-3; d_call: NA; clone_size: few; cdr3_aa: CASSQNPRANTEAFF; cdr3_nt: TGCGCCAGCAGCCAGAACCCTCGGGCGAACACTGAAGCTTTCTTT
j_call: TRBJ1-3; v_call: TRBV2; d_call: NA; clone_size: many; cdr3_aa: CASSETGLGNTIYF; cdr3_nt: TGTGCCAGCAGTGAAACGGGGCTCGGAAACACCATATATTTT
j_call: TRBJ2-7; v_call: TRBV11-3; d_call: NA; clone_size: few; cdr3_aa: CASSLGCEQYF; cdr3_nt: TGTGCCAGCAGCTTAGGTTGCGAGCAGTACTTC
j_call: TRBJ2-7; v_call: TRBV13; d_call: TRBD2; clone_size: NA; cdr3_aa: CASSLWGSGIYEQYF; cdr3_nt: TGTGCCAGCAGCTTATGGGGAAGCGGGATCTACGAGCAGTACTTC
j_call: TRBJ1-2; v_call: TRBV6-1; d_call: TRBD1; clone_size: NA; cdr3_aa: CASSPTGGNTANYGYTF; cdr3_nt: TGTGCCAGCAGCCCGACAGGGGGCAATACAGCTAACTATGGCTACACCTTC
j_call: TRBJ1-5; v_call: TRBV6-1; d_call: NA; clone_size: few; cdr3_aa: CASSEWGEGGQPQHF; cdr3_nt: TGTGCCAGCAGTGAATGGGGGGAAGGGGGGCAGCCCCAGCATTTT
j_call: TRBJ2-1; v_call: TRBV12-5; d_call: TRBD2; clone_size: few; cdr3_aa: CASVSISGRGRDEQFF; cdr3_nt: TGTGCTAGTGTTTCGATTAGCGGGAGGGGACGGGATGAGCAGTTCTTC
j_call: TRBJ2-2; v_call: TRBV7-3; d_call: NA; clone_size: NA; cdr3_aa: CASSPQGQKTGELFF; cdr3_nt: TGTGCCAGCAGCCCCCAAGGGCAGAAAACCGGGGAGCTGTTTTTT
j_call: TRBJ2-2; v_call: TRBV29-1; d_call: TRBD1; clone_size: many; cdr3_aa: CSVKGQTNTGELFF; cdr3_nt: TGCAGCGTTAAGGGACAGACGAACACCGGGGAGCTGTTTTTT
j_call: TRBJ2-1; v_call: TRBV6-1; d_call: NA; clone_size: NA; cdr3_aa: CASRLGPDNEQFF; cdr3_nt: TGTGCCAGCAGGCTGGGACCAGACAATGAGCAGTTCTTC
j_call: TRBJ1-1; v_call: TRBV6-5; d_call: NA; clone_size: few; cdr3_aa: CASSYSMDGNTEAFF; cdr3_nt: TGTGCCAGCAGTTACTCGATGGACGGGAACACTGAAGCTTTCTTT
j_call: TRBJ2-6; v_call: TRBV7-9; d_call: TRBD1; clone_size: few; cdr3_aa: CASIMHTGVGANVLTF; cdr3_nt: TGTGCCAGCATCATGCACACAGGGGTTGGGGCCAACGTCCTGACTTTC
j_call: TRBJ2-1; v_call: TRBV19; d_call: NA; clone_size: few; cdr3_aa: CASSTYIGGLYNEQFF; cdr3_nt: TGTGCCAGTAGTACGTACATCGGGGGGCTTTACAATGAGCAGTTCTTC
j_call: TRBJ1-5; v_call: TRBV4-1; d_call: NA; clone_size: many; cdr3_aa: CASSQEGAWPQHF; cdr3_nt: TGCGCCAGCAGCCAAGAGGGTGCTTGGCCCCAGCATTTT
j_call: TRBJ2-1; v_call: TRBV9; d_call: TRBD2; clone_size: NA; cdr3_aa: CASSGLAGEPNEQFF; cdr3_nt: TGTGCCAGCAGCGGACTAGCGGGGGAACCTAATGAGCAGTTCTTC
j_call: TRBJ2-3; v_call: TRBV9; d_call: TRBD1; clone_size: few; cdr3_aa: CASRTGTGRDNTQYF; cdr3_nt: TGTGCCAGCCGCACCGGGACAGGGCGTGATAATACGCAGTATTTT
j_call: TRBJ2-3; v_call: TRBV9; d_call: NA; clone_size: few; cdr3_aa: CASREVGDTQYF; cdr3_nt: TGTGCCAGCAGGGAGGTAGGAGATACGCAGTATTTT
j_call: TRBJ2-5; v_call: TRBV3-1; d_call: NA; clone_size: few; cdr3_aa: CASSQSGLQETQYF; cdr3_nt: TGTGCCAGCAGCCAGTCGGGACTCCAAGAGACCCAGTACTTC
j_call: TRBJ2-1; v_call: TRBV30; d_call: NA; clone_size: NA; cdr3_aa: CAWSRGRSFGEQFF; cdr3_nt: TGTGCCTGGAGTCGAGGGAGATCTTTCGGTGAGCAGTTCTTC
j_call: TRBJ2-1; v_call: TRBV20-1; d_call: NA; clone_size: NA; cdr3_aa: CSALASSSYNEQFF; cdr3_nt: TGCAGTGCTCTTGCTAGCAGCTCCTACAATGAGCAGTTCTTC
j_call: TRBJ1-4; v_call: TRBV6-1; d_call: TRBD1; clone_size: NA; cdr3_aa: CASRRRQGRTNEKLFF; cdr3_nt: TGTGCCAGCAGACGTAGACAGGGACGAACTAATGAAAAACTGTTTTTT
j_call: TRBJ2-1; v_call: TRBV27; d_call: NA; clone_size: NA; cdr3_aa: CASSLISGGNNEQFF; cdr3_nt: TGTGCCAGCAGTTTAATTTCAGGGGGGAACAATGAGCAGTTCTTC
j_call: TRBJ1-1; v_call: TRBV7-3; d_call: NA; clone_size: few; cdr3_aa: CASSLSPQSEAFF; cdr3_nt: TGTGCCAGCAGCCTCTCCCCCCAGTCTGAAGCTTTCTTT